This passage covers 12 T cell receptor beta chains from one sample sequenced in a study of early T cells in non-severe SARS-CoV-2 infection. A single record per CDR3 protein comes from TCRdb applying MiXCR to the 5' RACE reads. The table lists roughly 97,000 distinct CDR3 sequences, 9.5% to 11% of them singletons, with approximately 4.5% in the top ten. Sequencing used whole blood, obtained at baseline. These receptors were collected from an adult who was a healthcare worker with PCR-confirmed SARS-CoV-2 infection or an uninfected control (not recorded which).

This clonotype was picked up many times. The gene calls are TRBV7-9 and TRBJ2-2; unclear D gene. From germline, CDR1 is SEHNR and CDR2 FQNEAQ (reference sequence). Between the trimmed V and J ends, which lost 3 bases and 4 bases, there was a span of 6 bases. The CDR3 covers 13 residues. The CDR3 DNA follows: TGTGCCAGCAGCTTTCGTTCCACCGGGGAGCTGTTTTTT. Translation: CASSFRSTGELFF.

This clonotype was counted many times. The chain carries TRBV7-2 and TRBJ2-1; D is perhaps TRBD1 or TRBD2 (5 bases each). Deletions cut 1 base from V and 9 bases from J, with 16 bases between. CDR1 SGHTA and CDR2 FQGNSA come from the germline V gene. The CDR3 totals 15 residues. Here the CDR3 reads CASSLVGFARGEQFF. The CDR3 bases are TGTGCCAGCAGCTTAGTTGGGTTTGCGAGGGGTGAGCAGTTCTTC.

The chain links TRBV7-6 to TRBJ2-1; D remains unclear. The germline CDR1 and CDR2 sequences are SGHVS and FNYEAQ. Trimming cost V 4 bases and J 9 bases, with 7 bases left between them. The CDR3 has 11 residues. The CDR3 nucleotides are TGTGCCAGCAGCTCAAGCCCTGAGCAGTTCTTC. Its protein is CASSSSPEQFF.

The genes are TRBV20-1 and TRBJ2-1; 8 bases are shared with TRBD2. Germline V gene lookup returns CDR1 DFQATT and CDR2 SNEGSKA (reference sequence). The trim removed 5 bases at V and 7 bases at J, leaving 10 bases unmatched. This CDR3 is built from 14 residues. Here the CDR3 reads CSADGGEPGNEQFF. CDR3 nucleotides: TGCAGTGCTGACGGGGGGGAGCCCGGGAATGAGCAGTTCTTC.

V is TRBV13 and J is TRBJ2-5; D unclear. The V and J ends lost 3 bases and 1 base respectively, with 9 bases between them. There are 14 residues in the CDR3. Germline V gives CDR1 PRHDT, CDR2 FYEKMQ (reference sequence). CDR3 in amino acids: CASSFRALQETQYF. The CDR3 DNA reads TGTGCCAGCAGCTTTAGGGCGCTCCAAGAGACCCAGTACTTC. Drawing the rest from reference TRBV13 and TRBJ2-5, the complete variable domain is AAGVIQSPRHLIKEKRETATLKCYPIPRHDTVYWYQQGPGQDPQFLISFYEKMQSDKGSIPDRFSAQQFSDYHSELNMSSLELGDSALYFCASSFRALQETQYFGPGTRLLVL.

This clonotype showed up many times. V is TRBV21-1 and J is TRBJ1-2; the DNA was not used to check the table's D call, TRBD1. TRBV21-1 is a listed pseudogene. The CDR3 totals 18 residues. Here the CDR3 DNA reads TGTGCCAGCAGCCAGAGACCGGGACAGGGCGAACCGAACTATGGCTACACCTTC. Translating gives CASSQRPGQGEPNYGYTF.

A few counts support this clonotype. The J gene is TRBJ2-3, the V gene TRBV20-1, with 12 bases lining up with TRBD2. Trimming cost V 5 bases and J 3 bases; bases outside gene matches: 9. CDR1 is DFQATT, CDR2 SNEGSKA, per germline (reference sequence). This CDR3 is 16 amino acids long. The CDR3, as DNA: TGCAGTGCTGGGTTTTTCACTAGCGGGGGGACAGATACGCAGTATTTT. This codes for CSAGFFTSGGTDTQYF.

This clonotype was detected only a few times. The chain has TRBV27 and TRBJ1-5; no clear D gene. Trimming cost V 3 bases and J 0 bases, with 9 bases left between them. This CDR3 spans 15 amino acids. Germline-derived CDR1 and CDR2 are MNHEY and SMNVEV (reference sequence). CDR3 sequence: CASSFRYSSNQPQHF. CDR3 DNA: TGTGCCAGCAGTTTCAGGTACAGTAGCAATCAGCCCCAGCATTTT.

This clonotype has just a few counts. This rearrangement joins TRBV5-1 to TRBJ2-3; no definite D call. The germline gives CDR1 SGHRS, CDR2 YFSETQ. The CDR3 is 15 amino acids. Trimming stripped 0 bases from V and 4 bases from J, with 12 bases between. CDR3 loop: CASSLGGSRSDTQYF. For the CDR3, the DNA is TGCGCCAGCAGCTTGGGTGGTAGCAGGTCAGATACGCAGTATTTT.

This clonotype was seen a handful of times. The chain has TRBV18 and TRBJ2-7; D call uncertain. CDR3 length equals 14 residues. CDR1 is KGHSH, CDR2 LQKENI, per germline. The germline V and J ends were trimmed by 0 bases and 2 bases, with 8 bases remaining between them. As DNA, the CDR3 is TGTGCCAGCTCACCACCCGGCCGTGCCTACGAGCAGTACTTC. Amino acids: CASSPPGRAYEQYF.

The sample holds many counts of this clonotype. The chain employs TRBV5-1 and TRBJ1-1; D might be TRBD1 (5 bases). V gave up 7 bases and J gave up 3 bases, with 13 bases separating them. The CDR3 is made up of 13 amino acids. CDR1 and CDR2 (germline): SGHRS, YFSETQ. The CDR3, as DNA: TGCGCCAGCGAGGACATCCCGGACACTGAAGCTTTCTTT. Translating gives CASEDIPDTEAFF. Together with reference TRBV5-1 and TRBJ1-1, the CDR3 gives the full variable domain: KAGVTQTPRYLIKTRGQQVTLSCSPISGHRSVSWYQQTPGQGLQFLFEYFSETQRNKGNFPGRFSGRQFSNSRSEMNVSTLELGDSALYLCASEDIPDTEAFFGQGTRLTVV.

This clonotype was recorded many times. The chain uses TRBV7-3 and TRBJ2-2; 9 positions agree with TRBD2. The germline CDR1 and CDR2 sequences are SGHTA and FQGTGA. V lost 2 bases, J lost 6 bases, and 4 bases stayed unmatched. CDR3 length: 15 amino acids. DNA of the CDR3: TGTGCCAGCAGCTTAGGAACTAGCGGGTCCGGGGAGCTGTTTTTT. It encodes CASSLGTSGSGELFF. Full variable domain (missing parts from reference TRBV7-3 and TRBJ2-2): GAGVSQTPSNKVTEKGKYVELRCDPISGHTALYWYRQSLGQGPEFLIYFQGTGAADDSGLPNDRFFAVRPEGSVSTLKIQRTERGDSAVYLCASSLGTSGSGELFFGEGSRLTVL.